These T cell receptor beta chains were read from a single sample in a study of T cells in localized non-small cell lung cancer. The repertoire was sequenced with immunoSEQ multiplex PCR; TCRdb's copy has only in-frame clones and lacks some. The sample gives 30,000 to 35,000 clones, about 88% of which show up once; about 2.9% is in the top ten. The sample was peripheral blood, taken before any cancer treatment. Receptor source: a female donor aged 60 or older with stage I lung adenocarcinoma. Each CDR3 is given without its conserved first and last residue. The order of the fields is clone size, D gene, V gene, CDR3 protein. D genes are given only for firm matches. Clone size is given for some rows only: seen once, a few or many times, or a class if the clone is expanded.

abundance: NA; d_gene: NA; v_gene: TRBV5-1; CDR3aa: ASSLSRTAVFSGNTIY
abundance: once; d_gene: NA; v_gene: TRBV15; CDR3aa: ATSRDLVETQY
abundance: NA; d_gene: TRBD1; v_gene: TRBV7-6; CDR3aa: ASSLVSGGIYEQY
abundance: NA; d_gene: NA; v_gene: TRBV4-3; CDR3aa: ASSQARDGFNQPQH
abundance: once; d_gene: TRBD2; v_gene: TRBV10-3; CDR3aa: ASSGPDEQF
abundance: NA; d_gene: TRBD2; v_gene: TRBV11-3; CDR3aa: ASSPSSGSVSEQF
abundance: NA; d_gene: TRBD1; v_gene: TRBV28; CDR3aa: ASSFSTLGQAINYGYT
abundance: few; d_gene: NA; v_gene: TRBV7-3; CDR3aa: ASSHPKRRNPNPYGYT
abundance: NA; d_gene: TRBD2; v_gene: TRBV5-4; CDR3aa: ASNLGGAGRTDTQY
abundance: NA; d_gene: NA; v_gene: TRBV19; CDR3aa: ASSKDKSYGYT
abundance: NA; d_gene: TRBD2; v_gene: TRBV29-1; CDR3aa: SVGRTSGGNEQF
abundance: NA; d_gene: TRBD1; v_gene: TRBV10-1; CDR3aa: ASSDPGQGRYEQF